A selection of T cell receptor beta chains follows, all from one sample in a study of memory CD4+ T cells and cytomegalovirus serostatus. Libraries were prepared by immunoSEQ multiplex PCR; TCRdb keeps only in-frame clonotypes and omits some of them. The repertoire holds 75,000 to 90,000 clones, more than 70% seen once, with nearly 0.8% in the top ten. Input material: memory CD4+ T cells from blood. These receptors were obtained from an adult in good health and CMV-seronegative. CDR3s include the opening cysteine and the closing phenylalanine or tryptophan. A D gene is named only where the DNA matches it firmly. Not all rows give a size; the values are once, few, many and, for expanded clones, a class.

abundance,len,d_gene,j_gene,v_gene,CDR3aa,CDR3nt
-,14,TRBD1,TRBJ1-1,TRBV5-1,CASSQRQGRAEAFF,TGCGCCAGCAGCCAACGACAGGGGCGGGCTGAAGCTTTCTTT
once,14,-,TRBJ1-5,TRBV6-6,CASSLSLSNQPQHF,TGTGCCAGCAGTTTATCGCTTAGCAATCAGCCCCAGCATTTT
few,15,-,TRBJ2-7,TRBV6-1,CASSEITGRASEQYF,TGTGCCAGCAGTGAAATCACAGGGCGCGCGTCCGAGCAGTACTTC
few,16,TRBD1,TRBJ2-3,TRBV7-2,CASSLGVTGSTDTQYF,TGTGCCAGCAGCTTAGGAGTGACAGGGAGCACAGATACGCAGTATTTT
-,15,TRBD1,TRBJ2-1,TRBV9,CASSAVTGARNEQFF,TGTGCCAGCAGCGCCGTGACAGGGGCCCGCAATGAGCAGTTCTTC
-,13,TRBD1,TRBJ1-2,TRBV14,CASSQAGQGFYTF,TGTGCCAGCAGCCAAGCGGGACAGGGTTTCTACACCTTC
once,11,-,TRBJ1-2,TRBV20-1,CSARDSYGYTF,TGCAGTGCTAGGGACTCTTATGGCTACACCTTC
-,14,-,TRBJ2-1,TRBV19,CASSILGVNNEQFF,TGTGCCAGTAGTATCTTGGGGGTCAACAATGAGCAGTTCTTC
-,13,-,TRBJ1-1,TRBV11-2,CASSTTDSTEAFF,TGTGCCAGCAGCACAACGGACAGCACTGAAGCTTTCTTT
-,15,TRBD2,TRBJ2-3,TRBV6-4,CASTPGTSGSDTQYF,TGTGCCAGCACCCCCGGGACTAGCGGGAGTGATACGCAGTATTTT
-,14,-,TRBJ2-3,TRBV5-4,CASSQPLSTDTQYF,TGTGCCAGCAGCCAACCACTGAGCACAGATACGCAGTATTTT
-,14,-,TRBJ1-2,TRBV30,CAWKSQGRGAGYTF,TGTGCCTGGAAGTCCCAGGGCAGGGGTGCTGGCTACACCTTC
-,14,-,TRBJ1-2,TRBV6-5,CASSLGVGNYGYTF,TGTGCCAGCAGCCTCGGGGTAGGGAACTATGGCTACACCTTC
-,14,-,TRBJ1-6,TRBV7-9,CASSSGEWNSPLHF,TGTGCCAGCAGCTCAGGGGAATGGAATTCACCCCTCCACTTT